A selection of T cell receptor beta chains follows, all from one sample in a study of CD8+ T cells in alopecia areata. The data were produced by immunoSEQ multiplex PCR, yet TCRdb's version contains in-frame clones alone and is incomplete. The sample consists of about 210,000 clones, more than 55% of them appearing once. This specimen consisted of CD4+ T cells sorted from blood, obtained at week 44, from a patient treated with tofacitinib. All receptors derive from a human donor with alopecia areata. CDR3s include the opening cysteine and the closing phenylalanine or tryptophan. The D gene is left open where the match is weak. Clone size is given for some rows only: seen once, a few or many times, or a class if the clone is expanded.

d_gene | abundance | j_gene | v_gene | CDR3nt | CDR3aa
- | - | TRBJ1-1 | TRBV7-2 | TGTGCCAGCAGCTTAGACGCAGGGAGCGCTTTCTTT | CASSLDAGSAFF
- | - | TRBJ2-7 | TRBV10-3 | TGTGCCACCACCCCCGAAAGACAGGTTCAGTACTTC | CATTPERQVQYF
- | - | TRBJ1-5 | TRBV6-6 | TGTGCCAGCAGGGTAGGGCCTCGGCCCCAGCATTTT | CASRVGPRPQHF
- | once | TRBJ2-5 | TRBV20-1 | TGCAGTGCTAGACCGCGAGAGACCCAGTACTTC | CSARPRETQYF
TRBD1 | - | TRBJ2-1 | TRBV6-5 | TGTGCCAGCAGTCAACCGGGACAGGGGCCGTTCTTC | CASSQPGQGPFF
TRBD1 | - | TRBJ1-4 | TRBV30 | TGTGCCTCAGGGGGAGTAGCTAATGAAAAACTGTTTTTT | CASGGVANEKLFF
- | - | TRBJ2-1 | TRBV4-3 | TGCGCCAGCAGCCAAGAAGCGGTGCAGCTCTACAATGAGCAGTTCTTC | CASSQEAVQLYNEQFF
- | - | TRBJ1-1 | TRBV5-1 | TGCGCCAGCAGCTTGTTTATGATAGGGCATGAAGCTTTCTTT | CASSLFMIGHEAFF
TRBD2 | - | TRBJ2-7 | TRBV9 | TGTGCCAGCAGCGTAGGTGGTAGCGGGGGGCTCGACGAGCAGTACTTC | CASSVGGSGGLDEQYF
TRBD1 | - | TRBJ2-7 | TRBV11-2 | TGTGCCAGCAGCCCCGCCCCCGGGACAGGGAACGAGCAGTACTTC | CASSPAPGTGNEQYF
- | - | TRBJ2-3 | TRBV11-2 | TGTGCCAGCAGCTACGCGATACAGGGCGGTACAGATACGCAGTATTTT | CASSYAIQGGTDTQYF
- | few | TRBJ1-1 | TRBV29-1 | TGCAGCGTTGTTCGCCTGATGAACACTGAAGCTTTCTTT | CSVVRLMNTEAFF
TRBD1 | - | TRBJ1-2 | TRBV30 | TGTGCCTGGAGCACCGACAGGGAAGGTGGCTACACCTTC | CAWSTDREGGYTF
TRBD1 | - | TRBJ2-2 | TRBV5-1 | TGCGCCAGCAGACGAATAACCACAGGGGTTGGGAACACCGGGGAGCTGTTTTTT | CASRRITTGVGNTGELFF
- | - | TRBJ2-7 | TRBV6-5 | TGTGCCACCTCCAGGGGTTACGAGCAGTACTTC | CATSRGYEQYF
- | few | TRBJ1-2 | TRBV29-1 | TGCAGCGTCGAGGGTCCAGGACCTTATGGCTACACCTTC | CSVEGPGPYGYTF
- | - | TRBJ2-7 | TRBV2 | TGTGCCAGCTCACAAGAGGTCTACGAGCAGTACTTC | CASSQEVYEQYF
TRBD1 | - | TRBJ1-2 | TRBV5-1 | TGCGCCAGCGGACGACAGGGAGCTAACTATGGCTACACCTTC | CASGRQGANYGYTF
- | - | TRBJ1-1 | TRBV19 | TGTGCCACCACAAAAAGAGTGACGGGGGGCTTGAACACTGAAGCTTTCTTT | CATTKRVTGGLNTEAFF
TRBD2 | few | TRBJ2-3 | TRBV10-3 | TGTGCCATCAGTGAGTCGAAGCGGGGAAGAACAGATACGCAGTATTTT | CAISESKRGRTDTQYF
TRBD1 | - | TRBJ2-4 | TRBV10-2 | TGCGCCAGCAGTGACCGCTTTGGGCAGGGGGCCGGCAAAAACATTCAGTACTTC | CASSDRFGQGAGKNIQYF
- | - | TRBJ2-7 | TRBV7-8 | TGTGCCAGCAGCTTAGCGGAGGCCTCCTACGAGCAGTACTTC | CASSLAEASYEQYF